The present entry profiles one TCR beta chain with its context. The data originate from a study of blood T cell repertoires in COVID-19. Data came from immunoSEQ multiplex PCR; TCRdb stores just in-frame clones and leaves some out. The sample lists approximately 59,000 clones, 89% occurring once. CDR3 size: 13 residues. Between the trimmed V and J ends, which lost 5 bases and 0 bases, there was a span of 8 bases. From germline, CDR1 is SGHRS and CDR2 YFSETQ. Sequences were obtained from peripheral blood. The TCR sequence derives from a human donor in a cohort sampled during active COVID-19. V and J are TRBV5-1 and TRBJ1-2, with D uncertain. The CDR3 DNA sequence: TGCGCCAGCAGGTCAGGTGCTAACTATGGCTACACCTTC. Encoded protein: CASRSGANYGYTF. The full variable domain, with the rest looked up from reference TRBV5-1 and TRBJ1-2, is KAGVTQTPRYLIKTRGQQVTLSCSPISGHRSVSWYQQTPGQGLQFLFEYFSETQRNKGNFPGRFSGRQFSNSRSEMNVSTLELGDSALYLCASRSGANYGYTFGSGTRLTVV.